This entry is about one TCR beta chain. The sample holds one count of this clone. No cognate antigen has been identified for it. No much larger clone exists at a distance of one base, and base qualities are not known. This sample was included in a study of shared clonotypes between healthy human individuals (dated by TCRdb to between 2020 and 2021). Background for the entire study: The cohort included a few men and a couple of women between 18 and 49 years of age. For each donor, three plates each were used for CD4 naive and CD4 memory, two plates were used for CD8 naive, and one plate was used for CD8 memory. To estimate repertoire size and how much clonotypes are shared between individuals, the study performed deep sequencing of blood TCR repertoires from 4 to 6 healthy adults. To increase sequencing depth and limit assay-specific biases, different laboratories used diverse techniques to prepare libraries and sequence TCR repertoires. Leukapheresis yielded between about 0.9 and 9 billion PBMCs per donor. Overall results and qualifications from the work: Based on pairwise subsampling, the degree of clonotype sharing among donors was expected to be affected by sequencing depth. Larger estimated clonotype richness was generally found for naive subsets than for memory subsets. Even with the large sequencing depth, rarefaction of the sorted-subset datasets indicated that sequencing was incomplete. When a handful of donors were compared, the shared fraction of clonotypes was around 5% for naive CD4, less than 4% for naive CD8, more than 2% for memory CD4, and 0.3% to 0.5% for memory CD8. Only blood was sampled, and tissue TCR repertoires likely differ from those in blood. Compared with non-shared clonotypes, clonotypes shared by all four sorted-subset donors had higher generation probabilities. Because the study included a small number of donors, the genetic and exposure-history diversity represented was limited.

The CDR3, from cysteine to phenylalanine, totals 16 residues. The retained sequence is limited to the CDR3, 48 bases, with the frame set at the first base. From the germline V gene (reference sequence), CDR1 is GTSNPN and CDR2 is SVGIG. At the junction V is shortened by 4 bases and J by 3 bases; bases outside the gene matches: 9. Using the deep immunoSEQ assay, multiplex PCR amplified TCR CDR3 regions from genomic DNA. Genomic DNA extracted from each cell subset was distributed evenly over all wells of several immunoSEQ 96-well plates, and each plate served as one replicate. Each replicate PCR for sorted subsets received about 220 ng genomic DNA, equal to about 30,000 T cell genomes. The purified libraries were quantified using a Qubit 3.0 fluorometer, sized with a Bioanalyzer 2100, and then quantified again using the KAPA Library Quantification kit. Every immunoSEQ 96-well plate was sequenced on a separate single-read 150-cycle Illumina NextSeq 550 flow cell. Per the original workflow: The immunoSEQ output contained only junctional sequences without quality scores, so filtering could not match that applied to full-length reads. To assign V/J genes and CDR3, sequences were annotated using PyIR, a Python wrapper for IgBLAST v1.9, with IMGT germline references. Reads with weak V/J assignments (E-value above 1e-6), missing CDR3, stop codons, out-of-frame junctions, or ambiguous translated residues were removed. V3J clonotypes were defined by identical inferred V gene, J gene, and CDR3 amino acid sequence. The percentage overlap between two repertoires was calculated by dividing the number of shared unique clonotypes by the size of the smaller repertoire. Richness of each repertoire was evaluated using RTK rarefaction, the Chao1 estimator, and Recon v2.1 estimates of unobserved clonotypes. Generation probabilities were computed with OLGA for all TCRbeta clonotypes obtained by the gDNA method from several donors. Held by TCRdb, this immuneACCESS table contains in-frame sequences only and omits some clones. Under half of the omission traces to an unresolved V gene where checked; the cause of the rest is unknown. Clone size and the V and J calls come from that table; the DNA yielded D and trimming. In this sample the table shows hundreds of thousands of clones, 85% to 95% of which occur a single time. Of the sample, over 0.1% is held by the ten largest clones.

CD8 naive samples were obtained by positive selection for CCR7 among CD45RO-negative cells, yielding a CD45RA+CCR7+ population from which TemRA cells were excluded. Donors were healthy HIV-negative adults with no recently reported acute infections or vaccinations. Only Caucasian adults living in Nashville, Tennessee, USA were represented among the donors. After blood collection by leukapheresis, PBMCs were isolated using Ficoll-Histopaque density gradient centrifugation and then cryopreserved in the vapor phase of liquid nitrogen. Purity and quantity of every magnetically sorted T cell population were checked by analytical flow cytometry. Each sorted fraction had its genomic DNA isolated and then quantified by UV absorbance on a Nanodrop 2000c.

The sequence derives from a woman aged 25 to 39 in good health. The sequencing input was naive CD8+ T cells sorted from blood. Sample cell subset or site, as interpreted from the label and publication: CD45RA+CCR7+. The rearranged chain carries TRBV30 and TRBJ1-4; TRBD1 lines up with 9 middle nucleotides. The DNA sequence is as follows: TGTGCCTGGAATACAGGGGGCGCCTGGGCTAATGAAAAACTGTTTTTT. Its translation reads: CAWNTGGAWANEKLFF.